The entry below gives a single TCR beta chain sequence along with its context. Together with a sample-barcoded 5' primer, a J-beta primer mix was included in a second PCR lasting about 7 to 11 cycles. One entry per CDR3 protein, called by TCRdb with MiXCR from the 5' RACE reads. The data show just under 900,000 distinct CDR3 sequences, 25% to 35% seen once. The data stem from a study of blood T cells in healthy people across ages. The ends were cut back, 3 bases at V and 8 bases at J, with 5 bases in the middle. The CDR3 length is 11 residues. Germline lookup yields CDR1 SGHTA and CDR2 FQGNSA. Input material: blood. This chain uses TRBV7-2 with TRBJ1-3; D call uncertain. This clonotype originated in a woman older than 75 in good health. CDR3: CASSLADTIYF. The CDR3 DNA reads as TGTGCCAGCAGCTTGGCTGACACCATATATTTT.